A single sample is the source of the 21 T cell receptor beta chains below, sequenced in a study of blood T cell repertoires in COVID-19. Profiled with immunoSEQ multiplex PCR; TCRdb holds only in-frame clones, not every one. The top ten hold around 4% of the sample, which has about 150,000 clones, around 82% seen once. The sample comprised peripheral blood. The receptor set was obtained from a man between 60 and 70 years old with acute or convalescent COVID-19.

The chain joins TRBV29-1 to TRBJ2-1; 7 bases agree with TRBD2. Germline V lookup: CDR1 SQVTM, CDR2 ANQGSEA. The length of the CDR3 is 14 residues. The J segment lost 5 bases and the V segment lost 3 bases, leaving 7 bases of the junction unmatched. CDR3 sequence reads: CSVDGWEGHNEQFF. CDR3 nucleotides: TGCAGCGTTGACGGGTGGGAGGGCCACAATGAGCAGTTCTTC.

This chain connects TRBV2 to TRBJ2-3; D call uncertain. The CDR3 has 14 residues. The germline V gene encodes CDR1 SNHLY and CDR2 FYNNEI. Trimming took 6 bases from V and 0 from J, leaving 10 bases between them. This chain's CDR3 is CASRVAASTDTQYF. CDR3 bases: TGTGCCAGCAGGGTGGCGGCCAGCACAGATACGCAGTATTTT.

A remark on this clone: Germline is not matched at one junction end, which may reflect a read error. The chain links TRBV28 to TRBJ2-4; maybe TRBD2 (6 bases). This CDR3 is built from 14 residues. The germline CDR1 and CDR2 sequences are MDHEN and SYDVKM. The CDR3 coding sequence is TGTGCCAGCACTTCCGGGGGAGCCAAAAACATTCAATACTTC. Its translation is CASTSGGAKNIQYF.

This clone was counted between two and nine times. V is TRBV20-1 and J is TRBJ2-3; possible D gene TRBD2, 6 bases. V was cut by 5 bases and J by 4 bases, with 22 bases left in between. The CDR3 is 16 residues long. The germline gives CDR1 DFQATT, CDR2 SNEGSKA (reference sequence). For the CDR3, the DNA is TGCAGTGCTCGTGACAAACGGGAGTCTGTCCCAGATACGCAGTATTTT. Translating gives CSARDKRESVPDTQYF.

V is TRBV6-8 and J is TRBJ2-5, with a weak D call TRBD2 (6 bases). There are 17 residues in the CDR3. Trimming cost V 7 bases and J 3 bases, with 24 bases left between them. Germline values: CDR1 MNHGY, CDR2 SAAAGT. DNA of the CDR3: TGTGCCAGCAAAGTCGGGGCCTACCGGCCGGGGGAAGAGACCCAGTACTTC. Encoded protein: CASKVGAYRPGEETQYF.

The chain employs TRBV3-1 (or the pseudogene TRBV3-2) and TRBJ2-7; 8 bases match TRBD2. The germline gives CDR1 LGHDT, CDR2 YNNKEL (reference sequence). V shed 5 bases, J shed 3 bases, and the junction held 6 bases outside the gene matches. This CDR3 contains 14 residues. DNA of the CDR3: TGTGCCAGCAGCAACAGCGGGAGCGGCTACGAGCAGTACTTC. Protein sequence: CASSNSGSGYEQYF.

This chain joins TRBV5-1 and TRBJ2-7, with TRBD2 matching 10 bases. Unmatched junction bases numbered 6, after V lost 0 bases and J lost 6 bases. CDR3 size: 15 residues. The V gene's germline CDR1 is SGHRS and CDR2 YFSETQ. The CDR3 loop reads CASSLARLAGGEQYF. The CDR3 DNA reads as TGCGCCAGCAGCTTGGCGCGGTTAGCGGGAGGCGAGCAGTACTTC. Full variable domain (remainder filled in from reference TRBV5-1 and TRBJ2-7): KAGVTQTPRYLIKTRGQQVTLSCSPISGHRSVSWYQQTPGQGLQFLFEYFSETQRNKGNFPGRFSGRQFSNSRSEMNVSTLELGDSALYLCASSLARLAGGEQYFGPGTRLTVT.

V gene TRBV21-1 combines with J gene TRBJ2-7; the table's D call of TRBD2 was not tested on the DNA. TRBV21-1 is a documented pseudogene. This CDR3 region has 14 residues. The chain's CDR3 is CASSKSEREAEQYF. In nucleotides, the CDR3 is TGTGCCAGCAGCAAATCGGAGCGGGAGGCCGAGCAGTACTTC.

The gene calls are TRBV2 and TRBJ1-5; no clear D. V dropped 3 bases and J dropped 4 bases, with 4 bases sitting between them. In germline, CDR1 is SNHLY, CDR2 FYNNEI. CDR3 length: 12 residues. The chain's CDR3 is CASSDNNQPQHF. In nucleotides, the CDR3 is TGTGCCAGCAGTGACAATAATCAGCCCCAGCATTTT.

The genes are TRBV2 and TRBJ1-1; tentative D call: TRBD1 (6 bases). This CDR3 has 15 amino acids. Germline CDR1 is SNHLY and CDR2 is FYNNEI. Trimming pared 6 bases from V and 0 bases from J, leaving 14 bases between. The CDR3 nucleotides read TGTGCCAGCAGGGAAAGACAGGCGCTGAACACTGAAGCTTTCTTT. Protein product: CASRERQALNTEAFF.

This clone has a count of ten or more. The genes are TRBV18 and TRBJ2-1; no clear D. Germline V CDR1 and CDR2: KGHSH, LQKENI. V lost 2 bases to trimming and J lost 3 bases, with 11 bases between them. The CDR3 has 15 residues. This CDR3 reads CASSPVPNNYNEQFF. The CDR3 DNA follows: TGTGCCAGCTCACCAGTGCCTAATAACTACAATGAGCAGTTCTTC.

This clone came up many times. The gene calls are TRBV7-9 and TRBJ1-2, with a weak D call TRBD1 (6 bases). The CDR3 is 12 residues long. The germline V gene has CDR1 SEHNR and CDR2 FQNEAQ (reference sequence). Trimming took off 1 base at V and 13 bases at J, with 13 bases between the two ends. The CDR3 sequence is CASSLGGQPLTF. For the CDR3, the DNA is TGTGCCAGCAGCTTAGGCGGACAGCCCCTCACCTTC. Based on the CDR3 plus reference TRBV7-9 and TRBJ1-2, the full variable domain is DTGVSQNPRHKITKRGQNVTFRCDPISEHNRLYWYRQTLGQGPEFLTYFQNEAQLEKSRLLSDRFSAERPKGSFSTLEIQRTEQGDSAMYLCASSLGGQPLTFGSGTRLTVV.

The rearrangement links TRBV10-2 to TRBJ2-3; D not certain. The CDR3 consists of 14 residues. The germline V gene has CDR1 WSHSY and CDR2 SAAADI. V dropped 5 bases and J dropped 2 bases, with 11 bases sitting between them. The CDR3 DNA sequence: TGCGCCAGCAGTCCCGGGTCCCCCACAGATACGCAGTATTTT. Its protein product is CASSPGSPTDTQYF.

The V and J genes are TRBV19 and TRBJ1-5, with 8 bases that match TRBD1. The CDR3 totals 19 residues. The V gene end was trimmed by 5 bases and the J gene end by 0 bases; junction bases not matched to a gene: 15. Germline V gene lookup returns CDR1 LNHDA and CDR2 SQIVND (reference sequence). The CDR3 reads CASSPLGQANSYSNQPQHF. CDR3 nucleotides: TGTGCCAGTAGTCCTCTGGGACAGGCGAACTCATATAGCAATCAGCCCCAGCATTTT.

This clone appeared a few times. The chain has TRBV7-9 and TRBJ2-7, with 8 nucleotides matching TRBD2. V gave up 3 bases and J gave up 2 bases; unmatched junction bases: 3. This CDR3 contains 14 residues. Germline CDR1 reads SEHNR; CDR2 reads FQNEAQ (reference sequence). The CDR3 sequence: CASSFRTSTYEQYF. CDR3 bases: TGTGCCAGCAGCTTTCGGACTAGCACCTACGAGCAGTACTTC.

The rearrangement links TRBV6-5 to TRBJ2-7, with 13 bases identical to TRBD2. CDR1 and CDR2 (germline): MNHEY, SVGAGI. The V segment lost 2 bases and the J segment 6 bases; nucleotides outside the gene matches: 7. CDR3 size: 16 residues. CDR3 residues: CASSYARLAGGGEQYF. CDR3 DNA: TGTGCCAGCAGTTACGCCCGACTAGCGGGAGGAGGCGAGCAGTACTTC.

The sample holds a few counts of this clone. V usage is TRBV12-2 and J usage is TRBJ1-3. TRBV12-2 is designated a pseudogene. The CDR3 is made up of 14 amino acids. The CDR3 nucleotides read TGTGCAAGTCGCTTCCGGGACTCTGGAAACACCATATATTTT. It translates to CASRFRDSGNTIYF.

This chain joins TRBV5-1 and TRBJ2-6, with no clear D. The CDR3 has 15 residues. Trimming took 0 bases from V and 0 from J, leaving 4 bases between them. CDR1 is SGHRS and CDR2 is YFSETQ in the germline V gene. Here the CDR3 DNA reads TGCGCCAGCAGCTTGGCTCTCTCTGGGGCCAACGTCCTGACTTTC. As protein: CASSLALSGANVLTF.

CDR3 sequence reads: CASTQKGYGTGELFF. The CDR3 DNA reads as TGTGCCAGCACCCAGAAGGGGTACGGCACCGGGGAGCTGTTTTTT. V gene TRBV27 combines with J gene TRBJ2-2, with a tentative D call TRBD1 (5 bases). The V gene's germline CDR1 is MNHEY and CDR2 SMNVEV (reference sequence). This CDR3 contains 15 residues. Trimming cost V 7 bases and J 4 bases, with 16 bases left between them.

The V and J genes are TRBV6-5 and TRBJ2-7; possible D gene TRBD2, 6 bases. Per the germline V gene, CDR1 is MNHEY and CDR2 is SVGAGI. Between the trimmed V and J ends, which lost 0 bases and 0 bases, there was a span of 9 bases. The length of the CDR3 is 15 residues. This CDR3 reads CASSYSQGGSYEQYF. The CDR3 coding sequence is TGTGCCAGCAGTTACTCCCAGGGAGGCTCCTACGAGCAGTACTTC.

The chain joins TRBV7-9 to TRBJ2-3; 10 bases map to TRBD2. Germline assignment: CDR1 SEHNR and CDR2 FQNEAQ (reference sequence). There are 15 residues in the CDR3. V shed 5 bases, J shed 6 bases, and the junction held 8 bases outside the gene matches. As DNA, the CDR3 is TGTGCCAGCAGCCGTCAGCGGGAGGGCATGGATACGCAGTATTTT. Its translation is CASSRQREGMDTQYF.